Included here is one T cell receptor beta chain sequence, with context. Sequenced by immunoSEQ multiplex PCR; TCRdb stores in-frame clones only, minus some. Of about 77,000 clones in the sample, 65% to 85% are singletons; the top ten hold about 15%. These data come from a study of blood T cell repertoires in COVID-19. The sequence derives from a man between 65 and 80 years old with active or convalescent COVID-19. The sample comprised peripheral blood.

The chain's CDR3 is CASSSLGLPGNEQYF. The CDR3 nucleotides read TGTGCCAGCAGTTCCCTCGGACTCCCCGGCAACGAGCAGTACTTC. The V and J genes are TRBV6-5 and TRBJ2-7; a weak D match, TRBD2 (5 bases). The CDR3 is 15 amino acids. With 4 bases removed from V and 5 bases from J, the gap between germline ends came to 18 bases. CDR1 and CDR2 (germline): MNHEY, SVGAGI.